Listed here is a single T cell receptor beta chain. The entry originates in a study of control samples from healthy donors and cancer patients. Produced via immunoSEQ multiplex PCR; TCRdb's table is partial and in-frame only. The sample has 190,000 or so clones; 90% to 95% are singletons. The germline V gene encodes CDR1 SGHRS and CDR2 YFSETQ. The CDR3 loop spans 17 amino acids. The J segment lost 5 bases and the V segment lost 4 bases, leaving 14 bases of the junction unmatched. This sequence joins TRBV5-1 and TRBJ2-4, with TRBD1 matching over 8 bases. The sample consisted of blood. The receptor's source is a man between 18 and 35 years old in good health. As DNA, the CDR3 is TGCGCCAGCAGCCGTTCCAACAGGGGGAACCCCGAAAACATTCAGTACTTC. It encodes CASSRSNRGNPENIQYF. The entire variable domain, with the rest obtained from reference TRBV5-1 and TRBJ2-4, is as follows: KAGVTQTPRYLIKTRGQQVTLSCSPISGHRSVSWYQQTPGQGLQFLFEYFSETQRNKGNFPGRFSGRQFSNSRSEMNVSTLELGDSALYLCASSRSNRGNPENIQYFGAGTRLSVL.